Listed here is a single T cell receptor beta chain. These data are taken from a study of cytomegalovirus exposure and HLA in healthy donors. Overall study context: Later, an analysis reported that the 110 or so validation repertoires had used the same platform as the 666 first-cohort repertoires.

The table came from immunoSEQ multiplex PCR; TCRdb's copy has only in-frame clones and leaves some out. The profile shows some 230,000 clones, about 89% of them singletons. The V segment lost 6 bases and the J segment 1 base; nucleotides outside the gene matches: 6. The CDR3 loop spans 16 amino acids. Germline assignment: CDR1 SQVTM and CDR2 ANQGSEA. The sample was PBMCs. The clonotype comes from a woman aged 18-30 years in good health and CMV-seronegative. This chain connects TRBV29-1 to TRBJ2-5; TRBD2 matches 15 bases. The CDR3 loop is CSVPGLAGGSQETQYF. Written as DNA, the CDR3 is TGCAGCGTACCCGGACTAGCGGGAGGGTCCCAAGAGACCCAGTACTTC.